This TCR beta chain was found in a study of CDR3 diversity in severe acne. Trimming removed 4 bases at V and 4 bases at J, with 13 bases between. Germline V gives CDR1 LGHDT, CDR2 YNNKEL (reference sequence). This CDR3 is 14 amino acids long. TCRdb used MiXCR to reprocess the PCR reads, holding one entry per CDR3 protein. The sample consists of over 90,000 distinct CDR3 sequences, 51% of them appearing once. Sequencing input: blood. The V and J genes are TRBV3-1 and TRBJ1-1, with TRBD1 as a possible D gene (6 bases). The receptor's source is a male donor with acne. DNA of the CDR3: TGTGCCAGCAGCCCCAGGGGCTGGGCCACTGAAGCTTTCTTT. Translating it yields CASSPRGWATEAFF.